This is a list of T cell receptor beta chains from one sample in a study of human CD8 memory T cell subsets. TCRdb reprocessed the 5' RACE reads and keeps a single row for each CDR3 protein, giving no DNA. The table lists over 6,500 distinct CDR3 sequences. The sequenced sample was CD8+ stem-like memory T cells (TSCM and TCM) sorted from PBMCs. Receptor source: a human donor in good health. CDR3s include the opening cysteine and the closing phenylalanine or tryptophan. Not all rows give a size; the values are once, few, many and, for expanded clones, a class.

CDR3	V	length	J	size
CASSLRPPSTDTQYF	TRBV12-3/TRBV12-4	15	TRBJ2-3	-
CASTTGQGNTEAFF	TRBV5-4	14	TRBJ1-1	-
CASSERVEETQYF	TRBV10-1	13	TRBJ2-5	-
CATRPGTSSYNEQFF	TRBV15	15	TRBJ2-1	medium-sized
CSVAGQLRMDTQYF	TRBV29-1	14	TRBJ2-3	medium-sized
CSAHRDRGPTDTQYF	TRBV20-1	15	TRBJ2-3	-
CASSQTGREGAGGSKFF	TRBV4-2	17	TRBJ2-1	-
CASSYRSEASASYEQYF	TRBV28	17	TRBJ2-7	-
CASSLGRVNSPLHF	TRBV27	14	TRBJ1-6	-
CATSRDREVDTQYF	TRBV15	14	TRBJ2-3	-
CASNPSGTGFNEQFF	TRBV9	15	TRBJ2-1	-
CASSLGTGGRYNEQFF	TRBV5-4	16	TRBJ2-1	-
CSVGHFSYEQYF	TRBV29-1	12	TRBJ2-7	-
CASSPETLEVSKSSQYF	TRBV3-1	17	TRBJ2-5	-
CASSSHRTLIEAFF	TRBV7-2	14	TRBJ1-1	-
CASSQVLRSTDTQYF	TRBV4-3	15	TRBJ2-3	-
CASSRQEFNQPQHF	TRBV6-2/TRBV6-3	14	TRBJ1-5	medium-sized
CASSLDGGSVEQYF	TRBV7-9	14	TRBJ2-7	medium-sized
CASSLAGAELFF	TRBV12-3/TRBV12-4	12	TRBJ2-2	-
CASTTGTSGSEQYF	TRBV2	14	TRBJ2-7	-
CASSGDSSPDTF	TRBV5-4	12	TRBJ1-2	-
CAISEAQAGEYNEQFF	TRBV10-3	16	TRBJ2-1	-
CASSPGTGGISSYEQYF	TRBV7-8	17	TRBJ2-7	-
CASSYFAAGTSYEQYF	TRBV12-3/TRBV12-4	16	TRBJ2-7	-
CASSPLAGSASHEQYF	TRBV3-1	16	TRBJ2-7	-
CASSMGQVAEAFF	TRBV19	13	TRBJ1-1	-
CASSPRDTVSGNTIYF	TRBV7-9	16	TRBJ1-3	-
CASSDRGGNTIYF	TRBV12-3/TRBV12-4	13	TRBJ1-3	-
CASSPILTDTQYF	TRBV6-6	13	TRBJ2-3	-
CASSHGTDLYQPQHF	TRBV4-1	15	TRBJ1-5	-
CASSYSGSSYNEQFF	TRBV27	15	TRBJ2-1	-
CASSPWTSGGSEQFF	TRBV12-3/TRBV12-4	15	TRBJ2-1	-
CASSPRANNEQFF	TRBV18	13	TRBJ2-1	-
CASSTLGAGTEAFF	TRBV6-6	14	TRBJ1-1	-
CASSRGLGQPQHF	TRBV27	13	TRBJ1-5	-
CSARDPGQGDYNEQFF	TRBV20-1	16	TRBJ2-1	-
CASSRGRSGGTGELFF	TRBV7-9	16	TRBJ2-2	-
CASSSWDSAQETQYF	TRBV5-1	15	TRBJ2-5	large
CSARGGVQQVDYGYTF	TRBV20-1	16	TRBJ1-2	-
CASSPNVGWSEKLFF	TRBV12-3/TRBV12-4	15	TRBJ1-4	-
CASSARGGTEAFF	TRBV10-1	13	TRBJ1-1	-
CASSPGLAGGPTDTQYF	TRBV5-4	17	TRBJ2-3	-
CASSRIQGAGNEQFF	TRBV7-8	15	TRBJ2-1	-
CSARDQDSSSGYTF	TRBV20-1	14	TRBJ1-2	-
CSAKGGEVDTEAFF	TRBV20-1	14	TRBJ1-1	-